The T cell receptor (beta chain) under discussion was sequenced for a study of cytomegalovirus exposure and HLA in healthy donors. A multiplex PCR was run with 60 Vbeta primers and 13 Jbeta primers. Libraries were prepared by immunoSEQ multiplex PCR; TCRdb keeps only in-frame clonotypes and omits some of them. The sample yields about 85,000 clones, roughly 80% seen once. Regarding this clone: Its antigen remains unidentified.

This CDR3 comprises 12 residues. Germline V gene lookup returns CDR1 GTSNPN and CDR2 SVGIG (reference sequence). Deletions cut 2 bases from V and 5 bases from J, with 7 bases between. Notes on the study in general: In a later analysis, compared with equally common non-associated chains, HLA-associated beta chains were more expanded. With DRB1 most and HLA-C fewest, TCR association rates differed between HLA loci in a later analysis. Among the most significant clusters, several appeared linked to common viral pathogens in a later analysis.

The TCR was taken from a woman between 45 and 60 years old in good health and CMV-seropositive. The J gene is TRBJ1-5, the V gene TRBV30, with no clear D. Sequenced: PBMCs. The CDR3 here is CAWSKEDQPQHF. The CDR3 DNA is TGTGCCTGGAGTAAGGAGGATCAGCCCCAGCATTTT.